This TCR beta chain derives from a study of beta chain features in type 1 diabetes. The investigators reverse transcribed all of the isolated RNA, so they sequenced expressed TCRB transcripts. Using immunoSEQ multiplex PCR, the repertoire was profiled, and TCRdb retains in-frame clones only, with some absent. The sample has more than 550,000 clones; over 12% are singletons. This clone was seen more than once but under ten times. Its antigen is not known. The CDR3 loop spans 18 amino acids. V shed 5 bases, J shed 1 base, and the junction held 8 bases outside the gene matches. The germline CDR1 and CDR2 sequences are MDHEN and SYDVKM. Broader study findings: TCRB CDR3s were moderately but significantly shorter in Type 1 diabetes patients in all four CD4+ subsets.

The receptor was derived from a man aged 18 to 30 with type 1 diabetes. The material sequenced was naive CD4+ T cells from blood. The chain joins TRBV28 to TRBJ2-1; TRBD2 matches at 13 bases. CDR3 DNA sequence: TGTGCCAGCAGTGCCGGACTAGCGGGAGCTTCGTCCTACAATGAGCAGTTCTTC. Its protein product is CASSAGLAGASSYNEQFF.